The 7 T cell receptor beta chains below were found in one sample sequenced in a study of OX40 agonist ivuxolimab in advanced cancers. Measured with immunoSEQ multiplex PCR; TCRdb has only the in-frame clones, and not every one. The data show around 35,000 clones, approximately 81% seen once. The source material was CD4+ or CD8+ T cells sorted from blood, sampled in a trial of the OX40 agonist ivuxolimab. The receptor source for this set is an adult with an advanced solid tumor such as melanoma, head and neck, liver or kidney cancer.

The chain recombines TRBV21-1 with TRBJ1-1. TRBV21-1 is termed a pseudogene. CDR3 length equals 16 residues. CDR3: CASSKVRGGLVTEAFF. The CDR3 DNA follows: TGTGCCAGCAGCAAAGTCCGAGGGGGGTTAGTAACTGAAGCTTTCTTT.

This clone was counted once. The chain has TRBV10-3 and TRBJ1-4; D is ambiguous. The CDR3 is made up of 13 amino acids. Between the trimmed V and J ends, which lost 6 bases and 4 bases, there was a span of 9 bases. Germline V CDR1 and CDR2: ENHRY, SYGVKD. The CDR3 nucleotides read TGTGCCATCAGGGTCGGGGTTAATGAAAAACTGTTTTTT. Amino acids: CAIRVGVNEKLFF.

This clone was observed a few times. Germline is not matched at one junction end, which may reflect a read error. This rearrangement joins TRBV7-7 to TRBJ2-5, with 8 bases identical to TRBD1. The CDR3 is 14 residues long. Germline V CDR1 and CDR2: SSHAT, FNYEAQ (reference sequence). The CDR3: CASSQTGVSETQYF. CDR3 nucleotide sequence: TGTGCTAGCAGTCAGACAGGGGTATCCGAGACCCAGTACTTC.

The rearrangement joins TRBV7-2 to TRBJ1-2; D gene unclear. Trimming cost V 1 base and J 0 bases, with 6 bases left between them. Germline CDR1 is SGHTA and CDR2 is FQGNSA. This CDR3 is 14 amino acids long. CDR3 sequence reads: CASSLVRPNYGYTF. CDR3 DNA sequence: TGTGCCAGCAGCTTAGTTAGGCCTAACTATGGCTACACCTTC. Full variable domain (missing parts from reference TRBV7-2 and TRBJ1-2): GAGVSQSPSNKVTEKGKDVELRCDPISGHTALYWYRQSLGQGLEFLIYFQGNSAPDKSGLPSDRFSAERTGGSVSTLTIQRTQQEDSAVYLCASSLVRPNYGYTFGSGTRLTVV.

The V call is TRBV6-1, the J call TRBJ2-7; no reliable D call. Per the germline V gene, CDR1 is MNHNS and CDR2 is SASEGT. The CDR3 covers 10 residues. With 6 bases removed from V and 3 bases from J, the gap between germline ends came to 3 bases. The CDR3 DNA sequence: TGTGCCAGCAGCTACTACGAGCAGTACTTC. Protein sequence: CASSYYEQYF.

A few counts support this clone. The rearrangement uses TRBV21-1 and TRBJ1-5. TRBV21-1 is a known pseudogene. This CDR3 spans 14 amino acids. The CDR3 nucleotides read TGTGCCATCCCCGCGACTTACAGAAATCAGCCCCAGCATTTT. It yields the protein CAIPATYRNQPQHF.

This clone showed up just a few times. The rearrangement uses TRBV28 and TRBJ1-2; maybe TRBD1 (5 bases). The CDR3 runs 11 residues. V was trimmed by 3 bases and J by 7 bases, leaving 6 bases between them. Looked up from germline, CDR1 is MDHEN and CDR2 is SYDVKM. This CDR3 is CASSFRVGYTF. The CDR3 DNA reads TGTGCCAGCAGTTTCAGGGTTGGCTACACCTTC.